This T cell receptor beta chain was sequenced in a study of blood T cell repertoires in COVID-19. The CDR3 loop spans 10 amino acids. The V end lost 6 bases, the J end lost 6 bases, and 8 bases lay between the germline ends. From germline, CDR1 is GTSNPN and CDR2 SVGIG (reference sequence). Clones were read by immunoSEQ multiplex PCR, and TCRdb kept only the in-frame ones, dropping some. The table has 150,000 to 200,000 clones, approximately 95% seen once. This TCR derives from a woman between 45 and 65 years old with acute or convalescent COVID-19. This chain uses TRBV30 with TRBJ1-1; D call uncertain. Sequencing used peripheral blood. CDR3 DNA: TGTGCCTGTCAGGTCGCTGAAGCTTTCTTT. Translating gives CACQVAEAFF.